The entry that follows covers one T cell receptor beta chain sequence. There are many counts of this clone. Its antigen has not been determined. No quality values exist for individual bases; no much larger clone is one base distant. The cysteine opens and the phenylalanine closes a CDR3 of 17 amino acids. CDR3 DNA only is kept here, 51 bases in frame from base 1. According to the germline V gene, CDR1 reads SGHVS and CDR2 reads FQNEAQ. Trimmed from V: 5 bases; trimmed from J: 3 bases; junction bases lacking a gene match: 12. This specimen belongs to a study of metastatic and nonmetastatic thyroid tumors (dated by TCRdb to 2020 to 2021). Looking at the study overall: For patients with malignant and with benign thyroid disease, the researchers compared repertoires between peripheral blood samples and tumor or nodule tissue samples. Results and caveats for the whole study, not just this receptor: TCR beta diversity was reported as significantly higher in malignant tumors than in benign nodules, in both blood and tumor samples.

Library method: PCR. Sequencing relied on an Illumina HiSeq 4000. High-throughput sequencing was used to profile the TCR beta-chain CDR3 region of every patient. The authors' pipeline ran thus. Drawing on CDR3 differences between clinicopathological groups, the researchers built a classifier meant to tell apart patients with distant-metastatic papillary thyroid cancer. Repertoire diversity was assessed with the Shannon index, and tumor-blood repertoire similarity with the Morisita-Horn index. The public reads were reprocessed in TCRdb via fastp at Q25 and MiXCR, keeping in-frame beta chains. TCRdb's processing, not the authors' own work, is the source of the V and J calls. Here the sample has about 45,000 clones; 3.2% occur a single time. 8% to 10% of the sample comes from the top ten. No patient had received any treatment before thyroid surgery. Using T-cell receptor beta sequencing, the study looked back at clinical samples from patients collected from about 2011 to 2018.

The sequenced material came from blood. The receptor comes from a female donor with papillary thyroid cancer or a benign thyroid nodule (not recorded which). Some clones in this sample may be carry-over from other donors' samples. The chain uses TRBV7-8 and TRBJ1-1, with 10 bases in between that match TRBD1. The nucleotide sequence reads TGTGCCAGCAGCCCGGACAGGGGGACGATAGTAGACACTGAAGCTTTCTTT. The resulting protein is CASSPDRGTIVDTEAFF.